The clone carrying this T cell receptor (beta chain) was picked up one time. A junction boundary mismatches the germline segment, possibly from a read error. The sample is drawn from a study of blood T cells in healthy people across ages. The second PCR ran about 6 to 11 cycles with a sample-barcoded 5' primer and J-beta primers. MiXCR was run by TCRdb on the 5' RACE reads, yielding one entry per CDR3 protein. The sample carries roughly 1,000,000 distinct CDR3 sequences, 20% to 25% recorded once. This CDR3 is built from 16 residues. Per germline, CDR1 SGHRS and CDR2 YFSETQ. Separately, the same data were catalogued under a study of T cells of mothers and their children.

The sample comprised blood. The chain employs TRBV5-1 and TRBJ2-3, with TRBD1 matching 9 bases. The TCR comes from a girl under 10 years old in good health. The CDR3 spells CARSGGGQGNTDTQYF. The CDR3 DNA sequence: TGCGCCCGCAGCGGAGGGGGACAGGGAAACACAGATACGCAGTATTTT.